What follows are 25 T cell receptor beta chains derived from one specimen sequenced in a study of blood T cell repertoires in COVID-19. The protocol was immunoSEQ multiplex PCR, while the TCRdb copy is restricted to in-frame clones and leaves out a portion. Of a few hundred thousand clones in the sample, about 87% were seen once. The sample taken for sequencing was peripheral blood. The receptors shown here come from a human donor in a cohort sampled during active COVID-19.

V is TRBV2 and J is TRBJ1-3; D gene unclear. The length of the CDR3 is 15 residues. V was cut by 6 bases and J by 0 bases, with 12 bases left in between. Per germline, CDR1 SNHLY and CDR2 FYNNEI. CDR3: CASRISGSSGNTIYF. DNA of the CDR3: TGTGCCAGCAGAATCTCGGGGAGCTCTGGAAACACCATATATTTT. Looking up the rest from reference TRBV2 and TRBJ1-3 gives the full variable domain: EPEVTQTPSHQVTQMGQEVILRCVPISNHLYFYWYRQILGQKVEFLVSFYNNEISEKSEIFDDQFSVERPDGSNFTLKIRSTKLEDSAMYFCASRISGSSGNTIYFGEGSWLTVV.

The V and J genes are TRBV3-1 (or the pseudogene TRBV3-2) and TRBJ2-2; 12 bases are shared with TRBD2. The germline gives CDR1 LGHDT, CDR2 YNNKEL (reference sequence). J gave up 1 base and V 1 base, and 10 bases lay outside the gene matches. CDR3 length: 20 residues. The CDR3 DNA is TGTGCCAGCAGCCAAGGTTCCGGACTAGCGGGGTTTGTGAACACCGGGGAGCTGTTTTTT. Its protein product is CASSQGSGLAGFVNTGELFF.

This clone appeared a few times. This sequence joins TRBV7-9 and TRBJ2-5; 8 nucleotides align to TRBD1. Trimming at V came to 4 bases and at J to 4 bases, leaving 8 bases not matched to a gene. Germline V lookup: CDR1 SEHNR, CDR2 FQNEAQ (reference sequence). The CDR3 length is 15 residues. The DNA for the CDR3 is TGTGCCAGCAGCTATCGACAGGGGTCGGGAGAGACCCAGTACTTC. Protein sequence: CASSYRQGSGETQYF.

The rearrangement uses TRBV27 and TRBJ2-1, with 12 nucleotides matching TRBD1. The CDR3 contains 15 residues. Germline-derived CDR1 and CDR2 are MNHEY and SMNVEV (reference sequence). The J segment lost 9 bases and the V segment lost 6 bases, leaving 9 bases of the junction unmatched. This CDR3 is CASSPGTGGRGEQFF. CDR3 nucleotide sequence: TGTGCCAGCAGCCCCGGGACAGGGGGCAGGGGTGAGCAGTTCTTC.

The chain uses TRBV3-1 (or the pseudogene TRBV3-2) and TRBJ2-7, with TRBD2 matching 7 bases. There are 16 residues in the CDR3. V trimming: 4 bases; J trimming: 4 bases; junction bases outside the gene matches: 13. The germline V gene encodes CDR1 LGHDT and CDR2 YNNKEL (reference sequence). CDR3 DNA: TGTGCCAGCAGCCCCCAGCGGGGACCGAGAGGGTACGAGCAGTACTTC. Translation gives CASSPQRGPRGYEQYF.

This rearrangement joins TRBV9 to TRBJ1-1; tentatively, D is TRBD1 (6 bases). This CDR3 is 15 amino acids long. The germline V and J ends were trimmed by 3 bases and 1 base, with 13 bases remaining between them. CDR1 and CDR2 (germline): SGDLS, YYNGEE. The CDR3 bases are TGTGCCAGCAGCGGTTACCGGGACAAGAACACTGAAGCTTTCTTT. This translates into CASSGYRDKNTEAFF. Combining the CDR3 with reference TRBV9 and TRBJ1-1 gives the whole variable domain DSGVTQTPKHLITATGQRVTLRCSPRSGDLSVYWYQQSLDQGLQFLIQYYNGEERAKGNILERFSAQQFPDLHSELNLSSLELGDSALYFCASSGYRDKNTEAFFGQGTRLTVV.

The CDR3 protein is CASSLTGENYEQYF. The CDR3 DNA reads as TGTGCCAGTAGTTTGACAGGGGAGAACTACGAGCAGTACTTC. The genes are TRBV19 and TRBJ2-7; 8 positions match TRBD1. Trimming cost V 5 bases and J 3 bases; bases outside gene matches: 6. The germline gives CDR1 LNHDA, CDR2 SQIVND (reference sequence). This CDR3 is built from 14 residues.

The chain combines TRBV6-5 with TRBJ1-1; TRBD1 matches at 7 bases. Germline CDR1 and CDR2: MNHEY and SVGAGI. V dropped 2 bases and J dropped 1; count of bases not matched to a gene: 4. The CDR3 extends over 15 amino acids. CDR3 nucleotide sequence: TGTGCCAGCAGTTACACGCGGACAGGGAACACTGAAGCTTTCTTT. Amino acids: CASSYTRTGNTEAFF.

The chain has TRBV9 and TRBJ2-3, with D possibly matching TRBD2 (5 bases). CDR3 length equals 18 residues. CDR1 is SGDLS and CDR2 is YYNGEE in the germline V gene. Trimming removed 0 bases from V and 8 bases from J, with 25 bases in between. CDR3 region: CASSVAGGLGNPPGTQYF. DNA of the CDR3: TGTGCCAGCAGCGTAGCCGGCGGGTTGGGCAACCCCCCAGGTACGCAGTATTTT.

The chain combines TRBV11-2 with TRBJ2-1; 8 nucleotides line up with TRBD1. Germline V CDR1 and CDR2: SGHAT, FQNNGV. This CDR3 contains 16 residues. Losses at the gene ends were 4 bases for V and 3 bases for J; bases not matched to a gene: 8. The CDR3 protein is CASSSRTGPYYNEQFF. The CDR3 bases are TGTGCCAGCAGCTCGCGGACAGGGCCTTACTACAATGAGCAGTTCTTC.

V gene TRBV9 combines with J gene TRBJ2-1; the match to TRBD2 covers 7 bases. This CDR3 has 16 amino acids. The V segment lost 0 bases and the J segment 2 bases; nucleotides outside the gene matches: 5. Germline V gives CDR1 SGDLS, CDR2 YYNGEE. CDR3 protein: CASSVAGGEPYNEQFF. In nucleotides, the CDR3 is TGTGCCAGCAGCGTAGCGGGAGGAGAACCCTACAATGAGCAGTTCTTC.

This chain connects TRBV28 to TRBJ2-7, with 9 bases matching TRBD1. The V gene end was trimmed by 6 bases and the J gene end by 6 bases; junction bases not matched to a gene: 6. Germline assignment: CDR1 MDHEN and CDR2 SYDVKM. This CDR3 is 13 amino acids long. The CDR3 loop reads CASRLTGGSEQYF. CDR3 sequence (DNA): TGTGCCAGCAGGCTTACAGGGGGCAGCGAGCAGTACTTC.

The chain employs TRBV9 and TRBJ2-1; TRBD2 agrees at 9 bases. The CDR3 contains 15 residues. CDR1 is SGDLS and CDR2 is YYNGEE in the germline V gene. With V trimmed by 2 bases and J by 10 bases, 10 bases remained unmatched. CDR3 sequence reads: CASSVRSSGVGEQFF. CDR3 bases: TGTGCCAGCAGCGTTCGCTCTAGCGGGGTCGGGGAGCAGTTCTTC. The full variable domain, in which reference TRBV9 and TRBJ2-1 provide the parts outside the CDR3, is DSGVTQTPKHLITATGQRVTLRCSPRSGDLSVYWYQQSLDQGLQFLIQYYNGEERAKGNILERFSAQQFPDLHSELNLSSLELGDSALYFCASSVRSSGVGEQFFGPGTRLTVL.

The table lists this clone with a few counts. This sample also contains other DNA sequences that code for the same CDR3. The J gene is TRBJ1-2, the V gene TRBV18; D may be TRBD1 (5 bases). The CDR3 totals 13 residues. CDR1 is KGHSH and CDR2 is LQKENI in the germline V gene. Trimming stripped 3 bases from V and 4 bases from J, with 9 bases between. The CDR3 sequence: CASSPEGAYGYTF. CDR3 sequence (DNA): TGTGCCAGCTCACCTGAAGGGGCCTATGGCTACACCTTC. The full variable domain, rest sourced from reference TRBV18 and TRBJ1-2, is NAGVMQNPRHLVRRRGQEARLRCSPMKGHSHVYWYRQLPEEGLKFMVYLQKENIIDESGMPKERFSAEFPKEGPSILRIQQVVRGDSAAYFCASSPEGAYGYTFGSGTRLTVV.

The CDR3 region has the DNA TGTGCCAGCAGCCCGCAGACAGGGAGCCCCCTCCACTTT. Encoded protein: CASSPQTGSPLHF. This rearrangement joins TRBV7-9 to TRBJ1-6, with TRBD1 matching 7 bases. V lost 5 bases to trimming and J lost 13 bases; unmatched junction nucleotides: 8. Germline CDR1 reads SEHNR; CDR2 reads FQNEAQ (reference sequence). CDR3 length: 13 amino acids.

The chain uses TRBV6-1 and TRBJ1-2, with D maybe TRBD1 (5 bases). Between the trimmed V and J ends, which lost 3 bases and 7 bases, there was a span of 9 bases. The V gene's germline CDR1 is MNHNS and CDR2 SASEGT. The CDR3 is 12 residues long. The CDR3 protein is CASSDRESGYTF. As DNA, the CDR3 is TGTGCCAGCAGTGACAGGGAAAGTGGCTACACCTTC.

The chain has TRBV6-6 and TRBJ1-3, with TRBD1 matching 8 bases. With 7 bases clipped from V and 0 bases from J, the junction kept 5 bases outside the gene matches. Germline V lookup: CDR1 MNHNY, CDR2 SVGAGI (reference sequence). This CDR3 is built from 15 residues. CDR3 bases: TGTGCCAGCAAAACAGGGGGAATCTCTGGAAACACCATATATTTT. Residues: CASKTGGISGNTIYF.

The count of this clone is one. The chain employs TRBV6-5 and TRBJ1-3; D not certain. The CDR3 runs to 15 residues. Trimming removed 7 bases at V and 2 bases at J, with 15 bases between. CDR1 MNHEY and CDR2 SVGAGI come from the germline V gene. The chain's CDR3 is CASIPRREAGNTIYF. In DNA form, the CDR3 reads TGTGCCAGCATCCCTCGTCGCGAGGCTGGAAACACCATATATTTT.

Ten or more counts support this clone. The CDR3 region is CASSQFAGADEQYF. The CDR3 DNA is TGTGCCAGCAGCCAATTTGCAGGGGCTGACGAGCAGTACTTC. The rearrangement uses TRBV3-1 (or the pseudogene TRBV3-2) and TRBJ2-7; possibly TRBD1 for D (6 bases). The CDR3 runs 14 residues. V was pared by 2 bases and J by 5 bases, with 13 bases between. Germline V gene lookup returns CDR1 LGHDT and CDR2 YNNKEL (reference sequence).

V gene TRBV27 combines with J gene TRBJ1-2, with 7 bases aligning to TRBD1. Germline assignment: CDR1 MNHEY and CDR2 SMNVEV (reference sequence). The CDR3 is made up of 13 amino acids. Trimming removed 0 bases from V and 11 bases from J; junction bases left unmatched: 6. The CDR3 loop reads CASSLSDRSWYTF. CDR3 coding DNA: TGTGCCAGCAGTTTATCGGACAGGAGCTGGTACACCTTC.

The V call is TRBV7-9, the J call TRBJ2-7; the D gene is possibly TRBD2 (6 bases). The CDR3 spans 15 residues. Trimming took 1 base from V and 2 from J, leaving 12 bases between them. The germline V gene encodes CDR1 SEHNR and CDR2 FQNEAQ (reference sequence). This CDR3 reads CASSLGRVETYEQYF. DNA of the CDR3: TGTGCCAGCAGCTTAGGGAGGGTGGAAACCTACGAGCAGTACTTC.

The chain couples TRBV9 to TRBJ1-3; weak D call: TRBD1 (5 bases). V was pared by 3 bases and J by 2 bases, with 12 bases between. From germline, CDR1 is SGDLS and CDR2 YYNGEE. CDR3 size: 15 residues. The CDR3 is CASSGGPGPGNTIYF. Here the CDR3 DNA reads TGTGCCAGCAGCGGGGGCCCAGGGCCTGGAAACACCATATATTTT.

This chain uses TRBV2 with TRBJ2-5; perhaps TRBD1 as D (5 bases). The CDR3 extends over 16 amino acids. Germline lookup yields CDR1 SNHLY and CDR2 FYNNEI. V shed 5 bases and J shed 2 bases, with 18 bases lying between them. CDR3: CASSTTDLTRQETQYF. CDR3 DNA: TGTGCCAGCAGTACGACAGACTTAACCAGACAAGAGACCCAGTACTTC.

This clone was counted a single time. The CDR3 loop reads CASSYSTPGVYNEQFF. CDR3 coding DNA: TGTGCCAGCAGTTACTCTACCCCAGGGGTATACAATGAGCAGTTCTTC. The chain links TRBV6-5 to TRBJ2-1, with D tentatively TRBD1 (6 bases). Germline V lookup: CDR1 MNHEY, CDR2 SVGAGI. This CDR3 contains 16 residues. V was pared by 0 bases and J by 4 bases, with 13 bases between.

The V and J genes are TRBV7-6 and TRBJ2-1; 9 nucleotides line up with TRBD2. The CDR3 is made up of 16 amino acids. Trimming cost V 0 bases and J 8 bases; bases outside gene matches: 8. CDR1 and CDR2 (germline): SGHVS, FNYEAQ. The CDR3 coding sequence is TGTGCCAGCAGCTTAGCGGAGGCGGGGGGGCTAGATGAGCAGTTCTTC. This translates into CASSLAEAGGLDEQFF.